The clone carrying this T cell receptor (beta chain) was counted a single time. Its antigen is as yet unknown. The table came from immunoSEQ multiplex PCR; TCRdb's copy has only in-frame clones and leaves some out. The profile covers roughly 100,000 clones, with around 91% appearing a single time and about 19% taken by the ten largest. The CDR3 has 14 residues. V was cut by 4 bases and J by 3 bases, with 12 bases left in between. Per germline, CDR1 MNHEY and CDR2 SMNVEV (reference sequence). The data are from a study of T cell responses to AZD1222 COVID-19 vaccine. Broader study findings: In the spike-specific TCR repertoire, nearly half reportedly target unmutated variant regions.

This TCR derives from an adult in good health. The genes are TRBV27 and TRBJ2-5, with D perhaps matching TRBD1 (5 bases). The sequencing here drew on peripheral blood, taken on day 0 of AZD1222 vaccination. The CDR3 DNA reads as TGTGCCAGCAGTTATGGGGTAGGGGAAGAGACCCAGTACTTC. Translation gives CASSYGVGEETQYF.